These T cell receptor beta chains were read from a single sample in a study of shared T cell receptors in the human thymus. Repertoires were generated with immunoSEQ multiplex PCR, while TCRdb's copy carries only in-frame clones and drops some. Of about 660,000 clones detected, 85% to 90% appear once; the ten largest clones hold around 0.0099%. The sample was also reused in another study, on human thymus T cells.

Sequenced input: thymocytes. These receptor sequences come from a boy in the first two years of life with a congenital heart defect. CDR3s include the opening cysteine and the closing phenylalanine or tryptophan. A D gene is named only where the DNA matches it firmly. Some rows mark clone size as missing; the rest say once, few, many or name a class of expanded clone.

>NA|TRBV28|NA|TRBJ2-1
TGTGCCAGCAGTGGGTTTCGCGGGGCACCCTACAATGAGCAGTTCTTC
CASSGFRGAPYNEQFF
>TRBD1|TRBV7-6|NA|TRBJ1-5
TGTGCCAGCAGCTCAGGACAGGGCCATCAGCCCCAGCATTTT
CASSSGQGHQPQHF
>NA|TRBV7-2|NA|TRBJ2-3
TGTGCCAGCAGCTCTTATAGCGGTACTATCTCAGATACGCAGTATTTT
CASSSYSGTISDTQYF
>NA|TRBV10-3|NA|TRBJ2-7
TGTGCCATCAGGAGCGTTTCGGAAGAGCAGTACTTC
CAIRSVSEEQYF
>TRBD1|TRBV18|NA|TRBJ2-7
TGTGCCAGCTCACCCCCGGGACAGGGGTGGGCCTACGAGCAGTACTTC
CASSPPGQGWAYEQYF
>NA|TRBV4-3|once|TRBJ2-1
TGCGCCAGCAGCCCGGCGCTAAGGCAGAGGTCCTACAATGAGCAGTTCTTC
CASSPALRQRSYNEQFF
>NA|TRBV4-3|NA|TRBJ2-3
TGCGCCAGCAGCCAAGATTGGGTTGACCGGTGGGCTCTTTCCTGGTGGACGCAGTATTTT
CASSQDWVDRWALSWWTQYF
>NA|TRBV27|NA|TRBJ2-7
TGTGCCAGCAGTCTCGACAGCCAACTCTACGAGCAGTACTTC
CASSLDSQLYEQYF
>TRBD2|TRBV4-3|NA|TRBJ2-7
TGCGCCAGCAGCCCCAATATAGTCGGACTAGCGGGAGGCTGGTCCTACGAGCAGTACTTC
CASSPNIVGLAGGWSYEQYF
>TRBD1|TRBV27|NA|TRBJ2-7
TGTGCCAGCAGTTTAGCGTTTGGGGGACAGGGTTTCTACGAGCAGTACTTC
CASSLAFGGQGFYEQYF
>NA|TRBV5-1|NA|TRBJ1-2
TGCGCCAGCAGCTTGGGGCAGAACTATGGCTACACCTTC
CASSLGQNYGYTF
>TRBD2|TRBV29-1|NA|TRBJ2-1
TGCAGCGTTGATAGTTGGACTAGTGGGAACAATGAGCAGTTCTTC
CSVDSWTSGNNEQFF
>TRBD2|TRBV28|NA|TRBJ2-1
TGTGCCAGCAGTTTAGAAGGCGGGATTTCGACAAGGACTAGCGGGAGACCCTACAATGAGCAGTTCTTC
CASSLEGGISTRTSGRPYNEQFF
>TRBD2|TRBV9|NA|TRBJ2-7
TGTGCCAGCAGCGTAGGGAGCGGGGTCTCCTACGAGCAGTACTTC
CASSVGSGVSYEQYF
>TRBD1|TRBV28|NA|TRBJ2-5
TGTGCCAGCAGTTCTCATACAGGACAGGGTAGGATAGCACAAGAGACCCAGTACTTC
CASSSHTGQGRIAQETQYF
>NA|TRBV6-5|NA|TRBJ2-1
TGTGCCAGCAGTTACTCGAGGGAGTACAATGAGCAGTTCTTC
CASSYSREYNEQFF
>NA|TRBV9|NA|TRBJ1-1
TGTGCCAGCAGCGTAGAGAGGACAGCTGAAGCTTTCTTT
CASSVERTAEAFF
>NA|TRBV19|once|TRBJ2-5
TGTGCCAGTAGTCCCCGGACTGGAGCGGAGACCCAGTACTTC
CASSPRTGAETQYF
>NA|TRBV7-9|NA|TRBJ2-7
TGTGCCAGCAGTTATACAGGCGCCGAGCAGTACTTC
CASSYTGAEQYF
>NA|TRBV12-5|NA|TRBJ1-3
TGTGCTAGTGGTTCGGGGAGAAACACCATATATTTT
CASGSGRNTIYF
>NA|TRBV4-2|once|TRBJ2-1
TGTGCCAGCAGCCAAGATCGGAGGGGCTCCTACAATGAGCAGTTCTTC
CASSQDRRGSYNEQFF
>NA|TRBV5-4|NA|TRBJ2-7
TGTGCCAGCAGCTTGGGACCAGCGCTCAGCTCCTACGAGCAGTACTTC
CASSLGPALSSYEQYF
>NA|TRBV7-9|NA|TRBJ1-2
TGTGCCAGCAGCTTAGAACCCCCTTGGCAGGGTCATGGCTACACCTTC
CASSLEPPWQGHGYTF
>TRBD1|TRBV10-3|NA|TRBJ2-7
TGTGCCATCAGTGTGAGGACAGGGGGGATCGAGCAGTACTTC
CAISVRTGGIEQYF
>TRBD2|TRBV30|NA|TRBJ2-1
TGTGCCTGGAGTAAGAGCGGGAGTAATAATGAGCAGTTCTTC
CAWSKSGSNNEQFF
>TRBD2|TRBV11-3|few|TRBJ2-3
TGTGCCAGCAGCTTGTTGGGCTTAGCGGGTGGACCATTCACAGATACGCAGTATTTT
CASSLLGLAGGPFTDTQYF
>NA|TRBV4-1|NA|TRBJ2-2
TGCGCCAGCAGCCAAGAACGAGGCGGTGCCCCCGGGGAGCTGTTTTTT
CASSQERGGAPGELFF
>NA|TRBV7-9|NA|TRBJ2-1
TGTGCCAGCAGCTTAGCGGGGGGGGACAATGACAATGAGCAGTTCTTC
CASSLAGGDNDNEQFF
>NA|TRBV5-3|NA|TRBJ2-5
TGTGCCAGAACCGCGGGCCCCAGAGAGACCCAGTACTTC
CARTAGPRETQYF
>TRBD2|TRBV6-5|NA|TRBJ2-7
TGTGCCAGCAGTTTTTCACCGGGGGGCTACGAGCAGTACTTC
CASSFSPGGYEQYF
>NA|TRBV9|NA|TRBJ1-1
TGTGCCAGCAGCGTAGAAGGGTTGGGAGACAGGTCAATGAACACTGAAGCTTTCTTT
CASSVEGLGDRSMNTEAFF
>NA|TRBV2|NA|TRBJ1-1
TGTGCCAGCAGCCCCCGACACGTGAACACTGAAGCTTTCTTT
CASSPRHVNTEAFF
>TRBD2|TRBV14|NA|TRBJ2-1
TGTGCCAGCAGCCCACCGACTAGCGGGACGGACAATGAGCAGTTCTTC
CASSPPTSGTDNEQFF
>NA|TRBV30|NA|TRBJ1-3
TGTGCCTGGAGTGTAGGGGTCTCTGGAAACACCATATATTTT
CAWSVGVSGNTIYF
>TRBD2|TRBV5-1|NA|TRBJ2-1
TGCGCCAGCAGCCCGAGCGGGACGGAGTCCTACAATGAGCAGTTCTTC
CASSPSGTESYNEQFF
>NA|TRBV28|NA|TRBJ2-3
TGTGCCAGCAGTGCGACAGATACGCAGTATTTT
CASSATDTQYF
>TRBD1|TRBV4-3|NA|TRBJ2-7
TGCGCCAGCAGCCAAGATCTTTTGACGAGACAGGGGACCCCTCCCTACGAGCAGTACTTC
CASSQDLLTRQGTPPYEQYF
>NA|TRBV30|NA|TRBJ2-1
TGTGCCTGCACAAGGGTACGGGGTAAGGATGAGCAGTTCTTC
CACTRVRGKDEQFF
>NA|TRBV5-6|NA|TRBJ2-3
TGTGCCAGCAGCTTGAAAGGATTTCGGGCAGATACGCAGTATTTT
CASSLKGFRADTQYF
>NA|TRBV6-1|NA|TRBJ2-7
TGTGCCAGCAGTTCTACTAGTGTGGACCCCTACGAGCAGTACTTC
CASSSTSVDPYEQYF
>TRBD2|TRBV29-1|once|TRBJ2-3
TGCAGCGGGGGGACTAGCGGGAGGTCGACAGATACGCAGTATTTT
CSGGTSGRSTDTQYF
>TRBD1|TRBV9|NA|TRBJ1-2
TGTGCCAGCAGCGTAGCTCCCCTGATCTTTTCGGACAGGGATAGGAGGTTTAGCTATGGCTACACCTTC
CASSVAPLIFSDRDRRFSYGYTF
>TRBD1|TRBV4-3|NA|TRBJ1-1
TGCGCCAGCAGCCAATCGGGACAGGTTCGAACTGAAGCTTTCTTT
CASSQSGQVRTEAFF
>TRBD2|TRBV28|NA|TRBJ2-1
TGTGCCCTTAGCGGGAGGGCCCGGAATGAGCAGTTCTTC
CALSGRARNEQFF
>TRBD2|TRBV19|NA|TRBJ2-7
TGTGCCAGTAGTGGGAGAACGGGCGGACTAGCGGGAGGCTGGGCCTACGAGCAGTACTTC
CASSGRTGGLAGGWAYEQYF
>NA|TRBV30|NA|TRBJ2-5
TGTGCCTGGAGTGTACCCCCTATTGGCGGGAAGGGGACCCAGTACTTC
CAWSVPPIGGKGTQYF
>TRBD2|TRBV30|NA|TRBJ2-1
TGTGCCTGGAGTCCTACCTGGTGGCGGGAGGGATACAATGAGCAGTTCTTC
CAWSPTWWREGYNEQFF
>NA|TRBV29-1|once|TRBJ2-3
TGCAGCGTGGCCCGGGGAATCCAGCTCACAGATACGCAGTATTTT
CSVARGIQLTDTQYF
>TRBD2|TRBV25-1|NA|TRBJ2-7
TGTGCCAGCAGTGATGGGGGACTATTCGCTGGGGGATACGAGCAGTACTTC
CASSDGGLFAGGYEQYF
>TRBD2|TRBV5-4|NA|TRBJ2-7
TGTGCCAGCAGCTTGAGGGTTGGGACTAGCCAAACTGGGCAGTACTTC
CASSLRVGTSQTGQYF
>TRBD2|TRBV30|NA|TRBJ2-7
TGTGCCTGGAGTGCCCGAACTAGCGGGAGTCCCACGATCTACGAGCAGTACTTC
CAWSARTSGSPTIYEQYF
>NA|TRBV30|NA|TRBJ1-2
TGTGCCTGGATCCCGGGAGGGCGAAACTATGGCTACACCTTC
CAWIPGGRNYGYTF
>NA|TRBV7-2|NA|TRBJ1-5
TGTGCCAGCAGCTTACAGGGCTCCAGCAATCAGCCCCAGCATTTT
CASSLQGSSNQPQHF